This T cell receptor beta chain derives from a study of cytomegalovirus exposure and HLA in healthy donors. Study-wide context: In a later analysis, the 120 or so validation repertoires were reported to have used the same platform as the 600 to 700 first-cohort repertoires.

Germline CDR1 is SNHLY and CDR2 is FYNNEI. The CDR3 extends over 17 amino acids. V shed 8 bases and J shed 0 bases, with 19 bases lying between them. Assay: immunoSEQ multiplex PCR; the TCRdb copy retains only in-frame clones and omits some. The data contain more than 45,000 clones, around 94% of them singletons. The donors were part of the validation cohort, which consisted of 120 subjects and was separate from the first cohort of 666 subjects. The sequence was obtained from a man aged 18 to 30 in good health and CMV-seronegative. This sequence joins TRBV2 and TRBJ1-4; no definite D call. The specimen sequenced was PBMCs. The CDR3 nucleotides read TGTGCCAGCGACCTCGGGATAACCGGATCAACTAATGAAAAACTGTTTTTT. Translation: CASDLGITGSTNEKLFF.